This T cell receptor (beta chain) was recovered during a study of T cells after yellow fever vaccination. This clonotype was detected ten times or more. Its matching antigen is unknown. One entry per CDR3 protein, called by TCRdb with MiXCR from the 5' RACE reads. Of under 550,000 distinct CDR3 sequences in the sample, 20% to 25% were seen once. Findings and limits, study-wide: Detected again after the booster were most primary-vaccination clones, at approximately 95% CD4 and 80% to 90% CD8. The study noted that FACS-sorted repertoires could contain abundant clonotypes contaminating from the bulk population.

CDR1 DFQATT and CDR2 SNEGSKA come from the germline V gene (reference sequence). The CDR3 sequence is 12 residues long. Trimming removed 6 bases from V and 3 bases from J, with 12 bases in between. The gene calls are TRBV20-1 and TRBJ2-7; TRBD2 might be the D (6 bases). The sequences come from PBMCs, collected 20 to 25 days after the first yellow fever vaccination. The receptor's source is a young man who received the YFV17D yellow fever vaccine. CDR3 residues: CSAGRDGYEQYF. Here the CDR3 DNA reads TGCAGTGCCGGGCGGGACGGCTACGAGCAGTACTTC.